This T cell receptor beta chain emerged from a study of T cells in Graves' hyperthyroidism and ophthalmopathy. About the research overall: Peripheral blood sampling occurred at initial diagnosis, before any treatment. Findings and caveats of the study: Ophthalmopathy was separated from stable hyperthyroidism by a 13 V-J model.

The CDR3 has 14 amino acids. In germline, CDR1 is SGHTA, CDR2 FQGNSA. V was shortened by 7 bases and J by 6 bases, with 15 bases between the two germline ends. TCR beta CDR3 regions were amplified from RNA. Researchers ran a first-round RT-PCR on the TCR CDR3 using the HTBI primer set. TCRdb re-derived calls from the multiplex PCR reads in MiXCR, one entry per CDR3 protein. The table lists hundreds of thousands of distinct CDR3 sequences, roughly 40% of them singletons. The study excluded patients with uncontrolled infection, other autoimmune disease, pregnancy or lactation. The diagnostic basis comprised clinical symptoms, serum thyroxine and TRAb, thyroid ultrasound and orbital computed tomography. About this clonotype: The antigen remains unidentified.

This clonotype was sampled from a man between 18 and 29 years old with Graves' hyperthyroidism. J is TRBJ1-4 and V is TRBV7-2, with a tentative D call TRBD1 (5 bases). Sequencing input: blood. The CDR3 sequence: CASTLGWGHEKLFF. In DNA form, the CDR3 reads TGTGCCAGCACCCTTGGGTGGGGCCATGAAAAACTGTTTTTT.